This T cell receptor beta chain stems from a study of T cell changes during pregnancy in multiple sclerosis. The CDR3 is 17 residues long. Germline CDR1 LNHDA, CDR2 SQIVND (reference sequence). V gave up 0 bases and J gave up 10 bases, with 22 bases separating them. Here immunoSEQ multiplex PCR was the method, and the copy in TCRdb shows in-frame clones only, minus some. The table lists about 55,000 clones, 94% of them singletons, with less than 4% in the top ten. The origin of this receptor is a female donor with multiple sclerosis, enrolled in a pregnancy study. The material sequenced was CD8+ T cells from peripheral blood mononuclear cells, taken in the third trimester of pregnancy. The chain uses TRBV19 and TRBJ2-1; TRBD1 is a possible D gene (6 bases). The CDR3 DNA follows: TGTGCCAGTAGTATAGATTTGGGGGCTGGAGAGGTAGGGGAGCAGTTCTTC. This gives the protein CASSIDLGAGEVGEQFF.